This T cell receptor (beta chain) was sequenced for a study of OX40 agonist ivuxolimab in advanced cancers. Whole-study context: Participants averaged roughly 57 years of age (range about 23 to 80) and were around 85% male. The study reported partial responses in three patients: one hepatocellular carcinoma, two cutaneous melanoma.

The assay was immunoSEQ multiplex PCR, and TCRdb's table has in-frame clones only and misses some. The sample holds about 70,000 clones; 80% to 95% are singletons and the top ten take 6.5% to 8.5%. On this clone: Its antigen is as yet unknown.

The CDR3 has 18 residues. The germline CDR1 and CDR2 sequences are MDHEN and SYDVKM. Trimming cost V 7 bases and J 6 bases; bases outside gene matches: 14. Study-level findings and limits: Average numbers of expanded clones were greater in CD8+ T cells than in CD4+.

This chain joins TRBV28 and TRBJ1-6, with 11 bases fitting TRBD1. The TCR sequence derives from an adult with an advanced solid tumor such as melanoma, head and neck, liver or kidney cancer. The source material was CD4+ or CD8+ T cells sorted from blood, sampled in a trial of the OX40 agonist ivuxolimab. The CDR3 nucleotides read TGTGCCAGCAACAACCCGGGACAGGGGGTTTGGGGTAATTCACCCCTCCACTTT. It encodes CASNNPGQGVWGNSPLHF.